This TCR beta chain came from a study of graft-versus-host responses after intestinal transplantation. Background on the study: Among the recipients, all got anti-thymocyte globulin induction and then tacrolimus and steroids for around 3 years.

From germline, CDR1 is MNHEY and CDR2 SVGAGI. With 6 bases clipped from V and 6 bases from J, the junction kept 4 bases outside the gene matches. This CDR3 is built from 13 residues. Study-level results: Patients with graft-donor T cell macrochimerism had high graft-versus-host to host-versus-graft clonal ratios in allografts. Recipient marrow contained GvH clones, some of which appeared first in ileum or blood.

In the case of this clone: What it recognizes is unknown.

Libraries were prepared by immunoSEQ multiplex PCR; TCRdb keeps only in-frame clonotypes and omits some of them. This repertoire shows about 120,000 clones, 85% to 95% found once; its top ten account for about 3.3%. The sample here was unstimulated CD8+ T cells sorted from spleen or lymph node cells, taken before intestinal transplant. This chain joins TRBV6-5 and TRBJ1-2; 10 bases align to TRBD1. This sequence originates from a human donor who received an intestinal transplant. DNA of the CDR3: TGTGCCAGCAGCCTAGGGACAGGGGATGGCTACACCTTC. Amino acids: CASSLGTGDGYTF.